This TCR beta chain came from a study of T cells after yellow fever vaccination. The wider study: For low cell numbers, libraries were made with SMART-Seq v4 Ultra Low Input. Overall study findings and caveats: From the bulk population, abundant clonotypes could contaminate and appear within FACS-sorted repertoires. Most primary-vaccination clones recurred post-booster (approximately 96% CD4, around 90% CD8).

Between the trimmed V and J ends, which lost 6 bases and 0 bases, there was a span of 14 bases. The CDR3 is made up of 15 amino acids. The germline V gene encodes CDR1 DFQATT and CDR2 SNEGSKA (reference sequence). TCRdb reanalysed the 5' RACE reads using MiXCR and keeps one entry per CDR3 protein. This table has approximately 110,000 distinct CDR3 sequences, nearly 7.5% appearing once. Ten or more counts support this clonotype. Its cognate antigen is unknown. V and J are TRBV20-1 and TRBJ2-2; D perhaps matches TRBD1 (6 bases). The sequenced sample was CD4+ T cells sorted from PBMCs, obtained roughly 10 days after the first yellow fever vaccination. The sequence was obtained from a man aged 18 to 30 who received the YFV17D yellow fever vaccine. The DNA of the CDR3 is TGCAGTGCCCCTCCGGACAGTGCGAACACCGGGGAGCTGTTTTTT. It is translated as CSAPPDSANTGELFF.